One sample yielded the 21 T cell receptor beta chains listed below, sequenced in a study of shared clonotypes between healthy human individuals. Measured with immunoSEQ multiplex PCR; TCRdb has only the in-frame clones, and not every one. Altogether about 480,000 clones are present, 79% being singletons, with the ten largest covering roughly 13%. Material: PBMCs. All receptors derive from a woman aged 40 to 50 in good health. Some clones in this sample may be carry-over from other donors' samples.

This sequence joins TRBV2 and TRBJ2-3; no clear D gene. Trimming left V 3 bases short and J 0 bases short, with 7 bases between. The CDR3 totals 14 residues. The V gene's germline CDR1 is SNHLY and CDR2 FYNNEI. CDR3 sequence reads: CASSDLGSTDTQYF. In nucleotides, the CDR3 is TGTGCCAGCAGTGATTTGGGGAGCACAGATACGCAGTATTTT.

CDR3 protein: CASSSPAFGELFF. CDR3 nucleotides: TGTGCCAGCAGCTCCCCCGCGTTCGGGGAGCTGTTTTTT. The chain links TRBV7-9 to TRBJ2-2; D remains unclear. The CDR3 has 13 amino acids. V gave up 4 bases and J gave up 7 bases, with 10 bases separating them. Looked up from germline, CDR1 is SEHNR and CDR2 is FQNEAQ (reference sequence). Variable domain in full (rest from reference TRBV7-9 and TRBJ2-2): DTGVSQNPRHKITKRGQNVTFRCDPISEHNRLYWYRQTLGQGPEFLTYFQNEAQLEKSRLLSDRFSAERPKGSFSTLEIQRTEQGDSAMYLCASSSPAFGELFFGEGSRLTVL.

The chain recombines TRBV7-8 with TRBJ1-1; D is uncertain. The CDR3 is 14 amino acids. Germline loops: CDR1 SGHVS, CDR2 FQNEAQ. Trimming shortened V by 3 bases and J by 1 base, and 9 bases separated the two germline ends. The CDR3 spells CASSFRAPNTEAFF. CDR3 sequence (DNA): TGTGCCAGCAGCTTCCGAGCTCCGAACACTGAAGCTTTCTTT.

The chain is built from TRBV2 and TRBJ2-5; D is ambiguous. This CDR3 contains 13 residues. The germline gives CDR1 SNHLY, CDR2 FYNNEI. V was shortened by 8 bases and J by 2 bases, with 12 bases between the two germline ends. The CDR3 DNA reads TGTGCCAGCCTAGAGGAGTTACAAGAGACCCAGTACTTC. Translated: CASLEELQETQYF.

The J gene is TRBJ2-2, the V gene TRBV10-3, with D unclear. V was cut by 10 bases and J by 4 bases, with 10 bases left in between. This CDR3 has 12 amino acids. Germline V CDR1 and CDR2: ENHRY, SYGVKD. CDR3 residues: CANGLVTGELFF. As DNA, the CDR3 is TGTGCCAACGGTCTGGTCACCGGGGAGCTGTTTTTT.

The chain joins TRBV27 to TRBJ1-5, with 8 bases identical to TRBD1. Trimming cost V 0 bases and J 6 bases; bases outside gene matches: 4. The germline V gene has CDR1 MNHEY and CDR2 SMNVEV (reference sequence). The CDR3 length is 15 residues. CDR3 sequence: CASSLSAGGSQPQHF. The CDR3 DNA is TGTGCCAGCAGTTTATCGGCAGGGGGCAGTCAGCCCCAGCATTTT.

The chain joins TRBV5-8 to TRBJ2-1; the match to TRBD2 covers 7 bases. The CDR3 is made up of 15 amino acids. In germline, CDR1 is SGHTS, CDR2 YDEGEE. With 2 bases clipped from V and 4 bases from J, the junction kept 6 bases outside the gene matches. CDR3 loop: CASSLGTKGYNEQFF. The CDR3 nucleotides are TGTGCCAGCAGCTTAGGGACTAAAGGTTACAATGAGCAGTTCTTC.

In this sample, this clone turned up a few times. This chain uses TRBV28 with TRBJ2-1; D gene ambiguous. In germline, CDR1 is MDHEN, CDR2 SYDVKM. Trimming pared 7 bases from V and 3 bases from J, leaving 7 bases between. This CDR3 is 12 amino acids long. The CDR3 DNA is TGTGCCAGCATAGGCCACTACAATGAGCAGTTCTTC. It specifies CASIGHYNEQFF.

The chain recombines TRBV5-1 with TRBJ1-2, with a weak D call TRBD1 (5 bases). CDR1 SGHRS and CDR2 YFSETQ come from the germline V gene. The V and J ends lost 5 bases and 7 bases respectively, with 18 bases between them. The CDR3 length is 14 residues. CDR3 in DNA: TGCGCCAGCAGTTATGGAGGGGATGGAAGTGGCTACACCTTC. As protein: CASSYGGDGSGYTF.

The rearrangement joins TRBV28 to TRBJ2-5; 12 bases align to TRBD2. Trimming removed 5 bases from V and 5 bases from J; junction bases left unmatched: 6. This CDR3 has 15 amino acids. The germline V gene has CDR1 MDHEN and CDR2 SYDVKM. CDR3 sequence reads: CASSLRLAGDETQYF. Here the CDR3 DNA reads TGTGCCAGCAGTCTCAGACTAGCGGGAGATGAGACCCAGTACTTC.

This clone was detected a few times. The chain carries TRBV9 and TRBJ2-5; the match to TRBD2 covers 8 bases. The J call may be incorrect, as the DNA end agrees better with TRBJ2-7. CDR3 length equals 14 residues. The germline CDR1 and CDR2 sequences are SGDLS and YYNGEE. The CDR3 sequence: CASSAAGVPYEQYF. DNA of the CDR3: TGTGCCAGCAGCGCAGCGGGAGTCCCCTACGAGCAGTACTTC.

The CDR3 DNA is TGCGCCAGCAGAGGGGCTCAAGAGACCCAGTACTTC. It yields the protein CASRGAQETQYF. The chain uses TRBV5-1 and TRBJ2-5; D may be TRBD1 (5 bases). V lost 5 bases and J 2 bases, leaving 7 bases between the germline ends. This CDR3 is built from 12 residues. Germline V gene sequence: CDR1 SGHRS, CDR2 YFSETQ.

As concerns this clone: This same CDR3 is encoded by further DNA sequences in the sample. The CDR3 DNA follows: TGCGCCAGCAGCTTGGCCGGACTAGCGGGGGGCACAGATACGCAGTATTTT. This encodes CASSLAGLAGGTDTQYF. The rearrangement links TRBV5-1 to TRBJ2-3, with 13 bases aligning to TRBD2. The CDR3 sequence is 17 residues long. Germline assignment: CDR1 SGHRS and CDR2 YFSETQ. Trimming cost V 0 bases and J 1 base; bases outside gene matches: 2.

The chain carries TRBV4-3 and TRBJ1-4; perhaps TRBD1 as D (5 bases). Germline values: CDR1 LGHNA, CDR2 YSLEER. Trimming stripped 3 bases from V and 3 bases from J, with 11 bases between. The CDR3 spans 15 residues. CDR3 in amino acids: CASSQWTGPNEKLFF. The CDR3 DNA reads as TGCGCCAGCAGCCAGTGGACGGGACCTAATGAAAAACTGTTTTTT.

The J gene is TRBJ2-7, the V gene TRBV10-3, with no clear D. Per the germline V gene, CDR1 is ENHRY and CDR2 is SYGVKD. The CDR3 is made up of 16 amino acids. Trimming cost V 3 bases and J 0 bases, with 15 bases left between them. The CDR3 spells CAISDATLASSYEQYF. The DNA for the CDR3 is TGTGCCATCAGTGACGCGACGCTTGCCAGCTCCTACGAGCAGTACTTC.

This clone was seen a few times. The chain has TRBV4-1 and TRBJ1-1, with D possibly TRBD1 on 6 matching bases. Germline V lookup: CDR1 MGHRA, CDR2 YSYEKL. Trimming shortened V by 2 bases and J by 1 base, and 17 bases separated the two germline ends. This CDR3 spans 17 amino acids. In DNA, the CDR3 is TGCGCCAGCAGCCAACCCCTCGCTGACAGGACGAACACTGAAGCTTTCTTT. This translates into CASSQPLADRTNTEAFF.

This rearrangement joins TRBV7-9 to TRBJ2-5; D gene ambiguous. The CDR3 runs 12 residues. The germline V gene has CDR1 SEHNR and CDR2 FQNEAQ (reference sequence). The V end was cut by 5 bases, the J end by 10 bases, with 14 bases between. For the CDR3, the DNA is TGTGCCAGCAGCCATGACGTAGGAGTCCAGTACTTC. Translated, it gives CASSHDVGVQYF.

V gene TRBV23-1 combines with J gene TRBJ2-7, with D perhaps assigned TRBD1 or TRBD2 (5 bases each). TRBV23-1 is designated an ORF whose function remains uncertain. The V and J ends lost 8 bases and 6 bases respectively, with 26 bases between them. This CDR3 contains 16 residues. The CDR3 loop reads CASLLGTRLETIEQYF. In DNA, the CDR3 is TGCGCCAGCCTCCTTGGGACGCGACTTGAGACTATCGAGCAGTACTTC.

This rearrangement joins TRBV28 to TRBJ2-6; tentatively, D is TRBD1 (5 bases). The CDR3 extends over 15 amino acids. The V and J ends lost 2 bases and 4 bases respectively, with 9 bases between them. The germline gives CDR1 MDHEN, CDR2 SYDVKM. CDR3 DNA sequence: TGTGCCAGCAGTTTACAGGGCAAGGGGGCCAACGTCCTGACTTTC. Translated: CASSLQGKGANVLTF.

J is TRBJ2-1 and V is TRBV7-8; 7 positions match TRBD1. V was pared by 3 bases and J by 8 bases, with 16 bases of the junction left unmatched. The CDR3 has 17 residues. The germline gives CDR1 SGHVS, CDR2 FQNEAQ. Here the CDR3 DNA reads TGTGCCAGCAGCTTTTCCATACAGGGGCCTTCTTTTTATGAGCAGTTCTTC. This encodes CASSFSIQGPSFYEQFF.

This chain links TRBV29-1 with TRBJ2-1, with D possibly matching TRBD2 (5 bases). V lost 3 bases and J lost 6, with 12 bases in between. This CDR3 spans 13 amino acids. Germline V lookup: CDR1 SQVTM, CDR2 ANQGSEA. The CDR3 is CSVESARGNEQFF. In DNA, the CDR3 is TGCAGCGTTGAGTCAGCCCGGGGCAATGAGCAGTTCTTC.